One T cell receptor (beta chain) is described in this entry. The data are from a study of T cell repertoires in cytomegalovirus infection. For the study at large: The public TCR beta signatures pointed to both CMV infection and matching HLA type.

TCRdb re-derived calls from the reads in MiXCR, one entry per CDR3 protein. This table has 200,000 to 250,000 distinct CDR3 sequences, 6% to 8% appearing once. Germline V lookup: CDR1 MDHEN, CDR2 SYDVKM. After removal of 5 bases from V and 4 bases from J, the junction contained 8 bases not matched to a gene. This CDR3 has 15 amino acids. The sequenced sample consisted of PBMCs. This receptor was taken from a human donor in good health (CMV status not recorded). Some clones in this sample may be carry-over from other donors' samples. This chain links TRBV28 with TRBJ2-7; 10 bases map to TRBD1. The CDR3 region has the DNA TGTGCCAGCAGTCCACAGACAGGGGGCCCTTACGAGCAGTACTTC. Its protein product is CASSPQTGGPYEQYF. The entire variable domain, with the rest obtained from reference TRBV28 and TRBJ2-7, is as follows: DVKVTQSSRYLVKRTGEKVFLECVQDMDHENMFWYRQDPGLGLRLIYFSYDVKMKEKGDIPEGYSVSREKKERFSLILESASTNQTSMYLCASSPQTGGPYEQYFGPGTRLTVT.